These T cell receptor beta chains were read from a single sample in a study of CD8+ T cells in alopecia areata. TCRdb's copy holds only in-frame clones and misses some; the assay was immunoSEQ multiplex PCR. The sample lists 150,000 to 200,000 clones; over 50% were seen once. Material: CD4+ T cells sorted from blood, obtained at week 0. The receptor set was obtained from a human donor with alopecia areata. Both conserved end residues are trimmed from each CDR3. A D gene is named only where the DNA matches it firmly.

TRBV11-2	TRBJ2-3	TRBD2	ASSVQPGLAGGLDTQY
TRBV18	TRBJ2-7	NA	ASSPRQYEQY
TRBV19	TRBJ1-1	TRBD1	ASSSWAGTGNTEAF
TRBV29-1	TRBJ2-7	NA	SVGGRGNYEQY
TRBV6-1	TRBJ2-7	TRBD1	ASRTGDSYEQY
TRBV11-3	TRBJ2-7	TRBD1	ASSLLPDRGEQY
TRBV29-1	TRBJ2-5	TRBD1	SGSLQGMRETQY
TRBV27	TRBJ1-5	NA	ASSLGQPQH
TRBV2	TRBJ2-4	NA	ASSAQGLGKNIQY
TRBV19	TRBJ2-7	TRBD1	ASSIETGGREQY
TRBV11-2	TRBJ2-3	NA	ASSLTWEADTQY
TRBV29-1	TRBJ2-3	TRBD1	SVWTGAYTDTQY
TRBV6-5	TRBJ2-5	NA	ASRRGNQETQY
TRBV5-1	TRBJ2-7	NA	ASSIDRAYEQY
TRBV5-4	TRBJ1-5	TRBD1	ASSRGTGESQPQH
TRBV29-1	TRBJ2-5	TRBD1	SVDRGRRETQY
TRBV9	TRBJ2-5	TRBD2	ASSVEASGGQETQY